Following are 15 T cell receptor beta chains from one sample sequenced in a study of blood T cell repertoires in COVID-19. Sequencing used immunoSEQ multiplex PCR; TCRdb keeps in-frame clones, though not all of them. The sample has about 440,000 clones, about 92% seen once. The source material was PBMCs or T cells enriched from blood (not recorded which). These TCRs come from a man between 18 and 29 years old who had recovered from COVID-19.

This clone was seen a few times. The chain carries TRBV2 and TRBJ1-1; no clear D. The germline CDR1 and CDR2 sequences are SNHLY and FYNNEI. The CDR3 spans 14 residues. V was pared by 7 bases and J by 0 bases, with 12 bases between. Here the CDR3 DNA reads TGTGCCAGCACCACGACACAAATGAACACTGAAGCTTTCTTT. This translates into CASTTTQMNTEAFF.

DNA for the CDR3: TGTGCCATCAGTGAGCCCGCCGCCGGGACAGTCTCCTACGAGCAGTACTTC. Its translation is CAISEPAAGTVSYEQYF. V is TRBV10-3 and J is TRBJ2-7; TRBD1 matches at 7 bases. This CDR3 spans 17 amino acids. V lost 2 bases to trimming and J lost 0 bases; unmatched junction nucleotides: 10. The germline CDR1 and CDR2 sequences are ENHRY and SYGVKD.

This clone was counted only a few times. The chain links TRBV6-6 to TRBJ2-6, with TRBD1 as a possible D gene (5 bases). The CDR3 is made up of 15 amino acids. V lost 0 bases and J 2 bases, leaving 5 bases between the germline ends. Germline CDR1 is MNHNY and CDR2 is SVGAGI (reference sequence). CDR3 sequence (DNA): TGTGCCAGCAGTTACTCAGGGGCTGGGGCCAACGTCCTGACTTTC. It translates to CASSYSGAGANVLTF.

The chain has TRBV9 and TRBJ1-3; perhaps TRBD1 as D (6 bases). The CDR3 sequence is 15 residues long. With 0 bases removed from V and 3 bases from J, the gap between germline ends came to 10 bases. Germline V gives CDR1 SGDLS, CDR2 YYNGEE. CDR3 amino acids: CASSVGAGDGNTIYF. CDR3 nucleotide sequence: TGTGCCAGCAGCGTAGGCGCAGGGGATGGAAACACCATATATTTT.

This clone is a singleton in its sample. The chain employs TRBV10-3 and TRBJ2-3; 7 nucleotides line up with TRBD2. CDR3 size: 16 residues. Germline lookup yields CDR1 ENHRY and CDR2 SYGVKD. The J segment lost 3 bases and the V segment lost 4 bases, leaving 10 bases of the junction unmatched. The CDR3 loop reads CAISGGGAGKTDTQYF. The CDR3 region has the DNA TGTGCCATCAGTGGGGGGGGAGCGGGAAAAACAGATACGCAGTATTTT.

The V and J genes are TRBV18 and TRBJ2-7; TRBD1 aligns across 8 bases. There are 14 residues in the CDR3. The ends lost 2 bases at V and 7 bases at J; junction bases unmatched: 7. Germline loops: CDR1 KGHSH, CDR2 LQKENI. DNA for the CDR3: TGTGCCAGCTCACCAGAGCAGGGGGCGTTTGAGCAGTACTTC. Translation gives CASSPEQGAFEQYF.

This clone was observed once. The CDR3 is CASSFTGSNYGYTF. CDR3 coding DNA: TGCGCCAGCAGCTTTACAGGGTCTAACTATGGCTACACCTTC. The chain employs TRBV5-1 and TRBJ1-2; D might be TRBD1 (6 bases). With 2 bases removed from V and 0 bases from J, the gap between germline ends came to 8 bases. The germline V gene has CDR1 SGHRS and CDR2 YFSETQ. The CDR3 length is 14 residues.

This chain links TRBV10-3 with TRBJ2-1, with TRBD2 as a possible D gene (6 bases). Germline V lookup: CDR1 ENHRY, CDR2 SYGVKD. The CDR3 consists of 11 residues. Trimming took off 7 bases at V and 9 bases at J, with 10 bases between the two ends. CDR3 region: CAIMAGSEQFF. The CDR3 DNA reads TGTGCCATCATGGCGGGAAGTGAGCAGTTCTTC.

Comments on this clone: The identical CDR3 is also encoded by other nucleotide sequences in the sample. The chain employs TRBV29-1 and TRBJ2-2, with TRBD1 as a possible D gene (5 bases). Trimming left V 6 bases short and J 5 bases short, with 7 bases between. The CDR3 has 11 residues. Germline loops: CDR1 SQVTM, CDR2 ANQGSEA. The CDR3 bases are TGCAGCGTAGGGGCTACCGGGGAGCTGTTTTTT. It encodes CSVGATGELFF.

The chain carries TRBV10-3 and TRBJ1-4; D is possibly TRBD1 (6 bases). The V and J ends lost 8 bases and 5 bases respectively, with 12 bases between them. This CDR3 has 13 residues. Germline V gives CDR1 ENHRY, CDR2 SYGVKD. CDR3 nucleotides: TGTGCCATCTCCGGACAGCAGAATGAAAAACTGTTTTTT. This gives the protein CAISGQQNEKLFF.

The chain is built from TRBV15 and TRBJ1-1, with D unclear. There are 14 residues in the CDR3. V was pared by 4 bases and J by 1 base, with 10 bases between. Germline V gene lookup returns CDR1 LNHNV and CDR2 YYDKDF (reference sequence). The CDR3: CATSNPRENTEAFF. The CDR3 DNA follows: TGTGCCACCAGCAATCCTCGCGAGAACACTGAAGCTTTCTTT.

The rearrangement uses TRBV6-5 and TRBJ1-3; D unresolved. V was trimmed by 5 bases and J by 0 bases, leaving 11 bases between them. This CDR3 comprises 15 residues. Germline lookup yields CDR1 MNHEY and CDR2 SVGAGI. CDR3 DNA sequence: TGTGCCAGCAGTCGTCACGGGAGCTCTGGAAACACCATATATTTT. Encoded protein: CASSRHGSSGNTIYF.

The V gene is TRBV2, the J gene TRBJ1-1; D uncertain. V dropped 2 bases and J dropped 10 bases, with 2 bases sitting between them. The CDR3 extends over 9 amino acids. The germline CDR1 and CDR2 sequences are SNHLY and FYNNEI. The CDR3 DNA sequence: TGTGCCAGCAGTGAACGAGCTTTCTTT. Amino acids: CASSERAFF.

This chain uses TRBV9 with TRBJ1-5; TRBD1 might be the D (5 bases). From germline, CDR1 is SGDLS and CDR2 YYNGEE. Trimming left V 4 bases short and J 3 bases short, with 20 bases between. CDR3 length: 17 residues. DNA of the CDR3: TGTGCCAGCAGCCCCCTCAGGGATCAGACCCCCAATCAGCCCCAGCATTTT. This translates into CASSPLRDQTPNQPQHF. Combining the CDR3 with reference TRBV9 and TRBJ1-5 gives the whole variable domain DSGVTQTPKHLITATGQRVTLRCSPRSGDLSVYWYQQSLDQGLQFLIQYYNGEERAKGNILERFSAQQFPDLHSELNLSSLELGDSALYFCASSPLRDQTPNQPQHFGDGTRLSIL.

The chain couples TRBV30 to TRBJ1-5, with 7 bases identical to TRBD1. Losses at the gene ends were 0 bases for V and 2 bases for J; bases not matched to a gene: 7. CDR3 size: 16 residues. Germline V lookup: CDR1 GTSNPN, CDR2 SVGIG (reference sequence). CDR3 bases: TGTGCCTGGAGTGTAAAGGGGGCGCGGGGCAATCAGCCCCAGCATTTT. It encodes CAWSVKGARGNQPQHF.